Following are 15 T cell receptor beta chains from one sample sequenced in a study of blood T cell repertoires in COVID-19. TCRdb's copy holds only in-frame clones and misses some; the assay was immunoSEQ multiplex PCR. The data show around 100,000 clones, roughly 79% seen once. Sequencing was carried out using peripheral blood. These receptors were collected from a man aged 80 or over with COVID-19, enrolled during active disease.

This clone was counted only a few times. V is TRBV10-3 and J is TRBJ2-3; 10 nucleotides match TRBD2. Trimming took 6 bases from V and 1 from J; bases not matched to a gene: 4. Looked up from germline, CDR1 is ENHRY and CDR2 is SYGVKD. The CDR3 has 15 residues. The CDR3 coding sequence is TGTGCCATCAGGGGGGGGACTAGCGGCACAGATACGCAGTATTTT. Translated, it gives CAIRGGTSGTDTQYF.

CDR3 bases: TGTGCCAGCAGCGTATGGACAGGGAGCGGCTACACCTTC. This translates into CASSVWTGSGYTF. The chain joins TRBV5-4 to TRBJ1-2, with 8 bases fitting TRBD1. V trimming: 4 bases; J trimming: 8 bases; junction bases outside the gene matches: 7. CDR3 length: 13 amino acids. The germline gives CDR1 SGHNT, CDR2 YYREEE (reference sequence).

V usage is TRBV5-1 and J usage is TRBJ1-6; 12 positions agree with TRBD1. Germline V gene data show CDR1 as SGHRS and CDR2 as YFSETQ. V lost 5 bases, J lost 7 bases, and 7 bases stayed unmatched. The CDR3 has 16 amino acids. The CDR3 reads CASRSGTGGQNSPLHF. The CDR3 bases are TGCGCCAGCAGATCCGGGACAGGGGGCCAAAATTCACCCCTCCACTTT.

This sequence joins TRBV11-2 and TRBJ2-7, with D hard to call. Germline V lookup: CDR1 SGHAT, CDR2 FQNNGV. The ends were cut back, 5 bases at V and 0 bases at J, with 8 bases in the middle. The CDR3 totals 13 residues. The CDR3 sequence: CASSLRSSYEQYF. The CDR3 DNA reads TGTGCCAGCAGCCTGAGGAGCTCCTACGAGCAGTACTTC.

The J gene is TRBJ2-3, the V gene TRBV4-2; D not certain. Trimming removed 0 bases at V and 5 bases at J, with 6 bases between. Germline V gene sequence: CDR1 LGHNA, CDR2 YNFKEQ. The CDR3 sequence is 13 residues long. The CDR3 nucleotides are TGTGCCAGCAGCCAAGATTTCAGAGATACGCAGTATTTT. Translating gives CASSQDFRDTQYF.

The chain employs TRBV28 and TRBJ1-1; D ambiguous. Deletions cut 4 bases from V and 4 bases from J, with 10 bases between. CDR3 length: 13 amino acids. CDR1 is MDHEN and CDR2 is SYDVKM in the germline V gene. CDR3 loop: CASSSPRGTEAFF. In DNA, the CDR3 is TGTGCCAGCAGTTCCCCTCGGGGCACTGAAGCTTTCTTT.

The chain couples TRBV6-5 to TRBJ2-1; TRBD2 aligns across 8 bases. J gave up 0 bases and V 0 bases, and 1 base lay outside the gene matches. Germline lookup yields CDR1 MNHEY and CDR2 SVGAGI. The CDR3 loop spans 16 amino acids. In DNA, the CDR3 is TGTGCCAGCAGTTACTCCGCGGGGGGCTCCTACAATGAGCAGTTCTTC. Translating it yields CASSYSAGGSYNEQFF.

The genes are TRBV5-1 and TRBJ2-3; possibly TRBD1 for D (7 bases). V was cut by 4 bases and J by 0 bases, with 15 bases left in between. The CDR3 length is 16 residues. Germline-derived CDR1 and CDR2 are SGHRS and YFSETQ. CDR3 protein: CASSPGGLQSTDTQYF. The CDR3 bases are TGCGCCAGCAGCCCAGGGGGGCTACAGAGCACAGATACGCAGTATTTT.

The chain is built from TRBV12-1 and TRBJ2-1; the table's D call, TRBD2, has no DNA check behind it. TRBV12-1 is a pseudogene. The CDR3 sequence is 12 residues long. The chain's CDR3 is CASSCVLNEQFF. The DNA for the CDR3 is TGTGCCAGCAGCTGCGTGTTGAATGAGCAGTTCTTC.

This chain uses TRBV12-3 or TRBV12-4 with TRBJ1-1; TRBD1 might be the D (6 bases). V was trimmed by 6 bases and J by 1 base, leaving 9 bases between them. The CDR3 has 13 residues. The CDR3: CASSLQGNTEAFF. CDR3 nucleotides: TGTGCCAGCAGCCTACAGGGGAACACTGAAGCTTTCTTT.

The chain combines TRBV6-2 or TRBV6-3 with TRBJ2-7, with D unclear. The length of the CDR3 is 12 residues. Germline V lookup: CDR1 MNHEY, CDR2 SVGEGT. The germline V and J ends were trimmed by 2 bases and 3 bases, with 5 bases remaining between them. CDR3 protein: CASSYPVYEQYF. The CDR3 nucleotides read TGTGCCAGCAGTTACCCAGTCTACGAGCAGTACTTC.

The chain links TRBV7-9 to TRBJ2-1, with a weak D call TRBD2 (6 bases). V lost 1 base and J 4 bases, leaving 17 bases between the germline ends. This CDR3 is 17 amino acids long. CDR1 SEHNR and CDR2 FQNEAQ come from the germline V gene (reference sequence). The CDR3 loop reads CASSLGGGAARYNEQFF. Written as DNA, the CDR3 is TGTGCCAGCAGCTTAGGAGGAGGGGCAGCAAGATACAATGAGCAGTTCTTC.

The chain has TRBV28 and TRBJ1-2, with 9 bases aligning to TRBD1. The germline CDR1 and CDR2 sequences are MDHEN and SYDVKM. V shed 2 bases, J shed 3 bases, and the junction held 7 bases outside the gene matches. This CDR3 has 16 residues. CDR3: CASSLVKQGADYGYTF. CDR3 nucleotide sequence: TGTGCCAGCAGTTTAGTCAAACAGGGGGCCGACTATGGCTACACCTTC.

This rearrangement joins TRBV28 to TRBJ1-1, with 10 bases identical to TRBD1. This CDR3 has 16 amino acids. Trimming removed 3 bases from V and 5 bases from J; junction bases left unmatched: 9. Germline V gene lookup returns CDR1 MDHEN and CDR2 SYDVKM. The DNA of the CDR3 is TGTGCCAGCAGTTTGTCCCGACAGGGGGCAGGGACTGAAGCTTTCTTT. The encoded protein is CASSLSRQGAGTEAFF.

The chain carries TRBV27 and TRBJ2-2; 9 bases fit TRBD1. This CDR3 region has 18 residues. The V segment lost 6 bases and the J segment 6 bases; nucleotides outside the gene matches: 17. CDR1 is MNHEY and CDR2 is SMNVEV in the germline V gene (reference sequence). This CDR3 reads CASRLTGGRSIVPGELFF. CDR3 coding DNA: TGTGCCAGCAGGCTGACAGGGGGGAGATCGATAGTTCCCGGGGAGCTGTTTTTT.